The 26 T cell receptor beta chains in this list originate from one sample, sequenced in a study of Ad26.COV2.S vaccination and SARS-CoV-2 variants (dated by TCRdb to the early 2020s). This specimen's treatment or condition label, per the study, means: 15 to 20 received Ad26.COV2.S at low or high dose, single or two shots; about 5 received placebo; per-sample allocation not given. Repertoires of vaccine and placebo recipients were sequenced from samples taken on day 63 after the first injection. The library was obtained by the immunoSEQ multiplex PCR assay. Sourced from immuneACCESS, this table was stored by TCRdb with only in-frame sequences that have V and J called. A share of the clones is absent; for the studies checked, an unresolved V gene accounts for under half, and the remainder has no known explanation. The sample table holds over 400,000 clones, of which around 91% were seen once. Roughly 4.3% of the sample is in the top ten clones.

The input for sequencing was peripheral blood, taken in a trial of Ad26.COV2.S vaccine versus placebo. The receptor set was obtained from a person between 18 and 60 years old who received the Ad26.COV2.S COVID-19 vaccine or a placebo.

The chain recombines TRBV30 with TRBJ1-5, with a weak D call TRBD1 (6 bases). The CDR3 runs 15 residues. The germline V and J ends were trimmed by 1 base and 9 bases, with 19 bases remaining between them. Germline loops: CDR1 GTSNPN, CDR2 SVGIG (reference sequence). CDR3 DNA: TGTGCCTGGAGTGCGACTCTTCAGGGGTGGGGGCCCCAGCATTTT. It encodes CAWSATLQGWGPQHF.

The CDR3 DNA sequence: TGTGCCAGCTCACTGGGGGGGACGAACACTGAAGCTTTCTTT. It encodes CASSLGGTNTEAFF. The chain joins TRBV18 to TRBJ1-1; TRBD1 might be the D (5 bases). This CDR3 is 14 amino acids long. The V and J ends lost 4 bases and 1 base respectively, with 10 bases between them. Germline CDR1 reads KGHSH; CDR2 reads LQKENI.

The chain is built from TRBV7-2 and TRBJ2-7, with 10 nucleotides matching TRBD2. Per the germline V gene, CDR1 is SGHTA and CDR2 is FQGNSA. This CDR3 contains 15 residues. V trimming: 3 bases; J trimming: 4 bases; junction bases outside the gene matches: 6. The CDR3 region has the DNA TGTGCCAGCAGCTTCTTCCTAGCGGGAGAATACGAGCAGTACTTC. This encodes CASSFFLAGEYEQYF.

The chain carries TRBV4-2 and TRBJ2-3, with D perhaps matching TRBD2 (6 bases). With 0 bases removed from V and 4 bases from J, the gap between germline ends came to 17 bases. Germline V gene lookup returns CDR1 LGHNA and CDR2 YNFKEQ. The CDR3 loop spans 17 amino acids. The CDR3 DNA reads as TGTGCCAGCAGCCAAGATATCCGGGAGATGGTCCCAGATACGCAGTATTTT. The encoded protein is CASSQDIREMVPDTQYF.

V usage is TRBV28 and J usage is TRBJ2-5; TRBD2 might be the D (6 bases). V dropped 4 bases and J dropped 2 bases, with 11 bases sitting between them. The CDR3 contains 14 residues. Per germline, CDR1 MDHEN and CDR2 SYDVKM. The CDR3 DNA follows: TGTGCCAGCAGTTGGGTTGGGACTCAAGAGACCCAGTACTTC. Translation: CASSWVGTQETQYF.

This clone was recorded a few times. The chain has TRBV20-1 and TRBJ1-5; tentative D call: TRBD1 (6 bases). The V gene's germline CDR1 is DFQATT and CDR2 SNEGSKA (reference sequence). This CDR3 contains 15 residues. The V end was cut by 3 bases, the J end by 1 base, with 13 bases between. CDR3 DNA: TGCAGTGCTAGTTTCCGGGGGCTGAGCAATCAGCCCCAGCATTTT. Protein sequence: CSASFRGLSNQPQHF.

The CDR3 sequence: CASRTGGIGELFF. In DNA, the CDR3 is TGTGCCAGCCGGACAGGGGGCATCGGGGAGCTGTTTTTT. The V call is TRBV27, the J call TRBJ2-2; 11 bases fit TRBD1. This CDR3 is 13 amino acids long. The germline V gene encodes CDR1 MNHEY and CDR2 SMNVEV (reference sequence). Germline trimming cut 8 bases from V and 7 bases from J; bases unmatched to any gene: 3.

The rearrangement links TRBV7-2 to TRBJ1-2; no definite D call. This CDR3 has 13 amino acids. Trimming took off 5 bases at V and 6 bases at J, with 13 bases between the two ends. CDR1 SGHTA and CDR2 FQGNSA come from the germline V gene. Here the CDR3 reads CASSRRASNGYTF. CDR3 nucleotide sequence: TGTGCCAGCAGCCGGAGGGCGTCGAATGGCTACACCTTC.

The chain is built from TRBV19 and TRBJ2-1, with D possibly being TRBD2 (7 bases). V gave up 3 bases and J gave up 6 bases, with 15 bases separating them. CDR1 and CDR2 from the germline V gene are LNHDA and SQIVND (reference sequence). The CDR3 contains 15 residues. CDR3 amino acids: CASSMGAGDINEQFF. CDR3 bases: TGTGCCAGTAGTATGGGGGCGGGAGACATCAATGAGCAGTTCTTC. Full variable domain (outside the CDR3, taken from reference TRBV19 and TRBJ2-1): DGGITQSPKYLFRKEGQNVTLSCEQNLNHDAMYWYRQDPGQGLRLIYYSQIVNDFQKGDIAEGYSVSREKKESFPLTVTSAQKNPTAFYLCASSMGAGDINEQFFGPGTRLTVL.

The chain couples TRBV9 to TRBJ2-1; possibly TRBD1 for D (6 bases). The CDR3 is 15 amino acids. V was clipped by 5 bases and J by 5 bases, with 17 bases between them. Per the germline V gene, CDR1 is SGDLS and CDR2 is YYNGEE. The DNA of the CDR3 is TGTGCCAGCAGGAGAGCCGGGGCAGGGGACAATGAGCAGTTCTTC. It yields the protein CASRRAGAGDNEQFF.

The chain links TRBV3-1 (or the pseudogene TRBV3-2) to TRBJ1-2; 7 bases match TRBD1. Germline CDR1 LGHDT, CDR2 YNNKEL (reference sequence). The V gene end was trimmed by 5 bases and the J gene end by 8 bases; junction bases not matched to a gene: 8. The CDR3 extends over 13 amino acids. CDR3 protein: CASSYGQAGGYTF. The CDR3 nucleotides are TGTGCCAGCAGCTATGGACAGGCCGGCGGCTACACCTTC.

The CDR3 nucleotides are TGTGCCAGCAGAGGGGGGCCCACCCCCTACGAGCAGTACTTC. This gives the protein CASRGGPTPYEQYF. V usage is TRBV6-5 and J usage is TRBJ2-7; possibly TRBD1 or TRBD2 for D (6 bases each). The CDR3 length is 14 residues. Germline CDR1 MNHEY, CDR2 SVGAGI. Trimming left V 6 bases short and J 2 bases short, with 14 bases between.

The V call is TRBV7-9, the J call TRBJ2-2; possibly TRBD1 for D (5 bases). CDR1 SEHNR and CDR2 FQNEAQ come from the germline V gene (reference sequence). V lost 0 bases and J lost 1, with 9 bases in between. The CDR3 length is 16 residues. The CDR3 bases are TGTGCCAGCAGCTTAGCGGGGCAGAAGAACACCGGGGAGCTGTTTTTT. It encodes CASSLAGQKNTGELFF.

This clone was counted once. V and J are TRBV18 and TRBJ1-1, with D perhaps matching TRBD1 (5 bases). The CDR3 consists of 13 residues. Trimming took 3 bases from V and 7 from J, leaving 12 bases between them. Germline values: CDR1 KGHSH, CDR2 LQKENI. CDR3 protein: CASSPKTAVEAFF. In DNA, the CDR3 is TGTGCCAGCTCACCGAAGACAGCGGTTGAAGCTTTCTTT.

The chain employs TRBV28 and TRBJ2-4, with a weak D call TRBD1 (5 bases). CDR1 and CDR2 from the germline V gene are MDHEN and SYDVKM. V dropped 2 bases and J dropped 10 bases, with 6 bases sitting between them. CDR3 length equals 11 residues. CDR3 protein: CASSLGAIQYF. The CDR3 nucleotides are TGTGCCAGCAGTTTAGGGGCAATTCAGTACTTC.

This rearrangement joins TRBV9 to TRBJ2-5; 8 nucleotides align to TRBD1. The CDR3 spans 16 residues. Trimming took 0 bases from V and 0 from J; bases not matched to a gene: 4. The germline V gene encodes CDR1 SGDLS and CDR2 YYNGEE. CDR3 bases: TGTGCCAGCAGCGTAGGGGCAGGGGGCGACCAAGAGACCCAGTACTTC. Protein sequence: CASSVGAGGDQETQYF.

On this clone: A much larger clone differs from this one at a single base, so this may be a read error. The genes are TRBV7-2 and TRBJ2-3; D is undetermined. Germline V lookup: CDR1 SGHTA, CDR2 FQGNSA. Deletions cut 1 base from V and 6 bases from J, with 2 bases between. The CDR3 contains 11 residues. The CDR3 DNA sequence: TGTGCCAGCAGCTTAGAGGATACGCAGTATTTT. It translates to CASSLEDTQYF.

Regarding this clone: At the DNA level, this CDR3 is encoded by other sequences in the same sample as well. The CDR3 DNA is TGTGCCAGCAGCTTGGTTGGAGCCGAGCAGTACTTC. It is translated as CASSLVGAEQYF. The chain recombines TRBV5-5 with TRBJ2-7, with D unclear. The germline gives CDR1 SGHKS, CDR2 YYEKEE (reference sequence). The CDR3 consists of 12 residues. Trimming left V 0 bases short and J 6 bases short, with 7 bases between.

This sequence joins TRBV15 and TRBJ1-1; D unresolved. The V gene lost 0 bases and the J gene lost 4 bases, with 15 bases spanning the gap. The CDR3 contains 16 residues. Germline values: CDR1 LNHNV, CDR2 YYDKDF (reference sequence). CDR3: CATSRDLKPLGTEAFF. CDR3 DNA: TGTGCCACCAGCAGAGATTTGAAGCCCCTGGGCACTGAAGCTTTCTTT.

This clone has a handful of counts. The chain recombines TRBV28 with TRBJ2-5, with TRBD1 identical over 9 bases. The germline V gene has CDR1 MDHEN and CDR2 SYDVKM. The CDR3 runs to 14 residues. V was pared by 10 bases and J by 4 bases, with 10 bases of the junction left unmatched. The chain's CDR3 is CATWTGVTPETQYF. CDR3 nucleotide sequence: TGTGCCACCTGGACAGGGGTAACACCAGAGACCCAGTACTTC.

The chain recombines TRBV14 with TRBJ1-2; possible D gene TRBD1, 6 bases. V shed 2 bases and J shed 3 bases, with 13 bases lying between them. CDR1 and CDR2 (germline): SGHDN, FVKESK. The CDR3 totals 15 residues. The CDR3 sequence is CASSQRGALYYGYTF. The CDR3 DNA reads as TGTGCCAGCAGCCAACGGGGGGCGCTTTACTATGGCTACACCTTC.

In the case of this clone: The sample contains more than one DNA sequence encoding this CDR3. The rearrangement links TRBV4-2 to TRBJ1-5, with D unclear. Trimming stripped 0 bases from V and 3 bases from J, with 0 bases between. This CDR3 has 12 amino acids. CDR1 and CDR2 (germline): LGHNA, YNFKEQ. CDR3 protein: CASSQDNQPQHF. The CDR3 nucleotides read TGTGCCAGCAGCCAAGACAATCAGCCCCAGCATTTT.

V usage is TRBV5-1 and J usage is TRBJ2-3, with D possibly TRBD1 on 6 matching bases. Germline loops: CDR1 SGHRS, CDR2 YFSETQ. There are 15 residues in the CDR3. Trimming cost V 1 base and J 0 bases, with 9 bases left between them. The DNA of the CDR3 is TGCGCCAGCAGCTTGACGCAGGGGAGCACAGATACGCAGTATTTT. Encoded protein: CASSLTQGSTDTQYF.

The rearrangement joins TRBV18 to TRBJ2-7; 10 bases align to TRBD1. V was clipped by 5 bases and J by 5 bases; unmatched bases: 12. This CDR3 is built from 16 residues. CDR1 is KGHSH and CDR2 is LQKENI in the germline V gene. CDR3 amino acids: CASSYPEGTGVDEQYF. CDR3 DNA: TGTGCCAGCTCATACCCGGAGGGGACAGGGGTAGACGAGCAGTACTTC.

This rearrangement joins TRBV7-3 to TRBJ2-5, with 13 nucleotides matching TRBD2. Germline lookup yields CDR1 SGHTA and CDR2 FQGTGA. This CDR3 spans 16 amino acids. Unmatched junction bases numbered 4, after V lost 1 base and J lost 5 bases. The CDR3 region has the DNA TGTGCCAGCAGCTTAAGGGTACTAGCGGGAGGGGAGACCCAGTACTTC. It specifies CASSLRVLAGGETQYF.

The rearrangement uses TRBV11-2 and TRBJ1-1; D is perhaps TRBD1 (5 bases). The V end lost 5 bases, the J end lost 5 bases, and 18 bases lay between the germline ends. The CDR3 is made up of 15 amino acids. Germline V CDR1 and CDR2: SGHAT, FQNNGV. The chain's CDR3 is CASSPLHGGRTEAFF. The CDR3, as DNA: TGTGCCAGCAGCCCCCTTCACGGGGGGAGGACTGAAGCTTTCTTT.